This T cell receptor (beta chain) came from a study of radiation and T cells in renal cell carcinoma. Using immunoSEQ multiplex PCR, the repertoire was profiled, and TCRdb retains in-frame clones only, with some absent. The sample records 140,000 to 150,000 clones, 86% being singletons. Findings and limits, study-wide: From baseline, blood top tumor clonotypes peaked at 2 weeks post-radiation.

Regarding time point: blood 4 weeks post-SBRT, at nephrectomy. Treatment indicated: 15 Gy SBRT to primary tumor, nephrectomy 4 weeks later. Nephrectomy followed 15 Gy stereotactic body radiation by 4 weeks. Note on this clone: Its specificity is unknown.

The CDR3 contains 13 residues. CDR1 is SNHLY and CDR2 is FYNNEI in the germline V gene. Trimming pared 2 bases from V and 5 bases from J, leaving 9 bases between. The genes are TRBV2 and TRBJ1-2; no clear D. The material was blood, obtained from a patient whose treatment included radiotherapy and nephrectomy. The TCR originated in a woman aged 45 to 65 with renal cell carcinoma. The CDR3 DNA reads as TGTGCCAGCAGTGAATGGGCGGTGTATGGCTACACCTTC. Translated, it gives CASSEWAVYGYTF.